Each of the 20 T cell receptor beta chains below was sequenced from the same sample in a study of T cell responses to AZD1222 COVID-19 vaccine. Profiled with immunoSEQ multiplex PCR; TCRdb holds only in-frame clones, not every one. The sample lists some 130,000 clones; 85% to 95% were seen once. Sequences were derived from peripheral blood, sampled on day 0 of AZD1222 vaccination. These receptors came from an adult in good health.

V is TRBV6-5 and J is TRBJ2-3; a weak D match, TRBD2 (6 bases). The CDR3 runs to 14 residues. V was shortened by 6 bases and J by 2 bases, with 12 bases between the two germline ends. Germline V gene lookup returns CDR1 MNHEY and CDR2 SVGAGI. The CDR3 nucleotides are TGTGCCAGCAGATGGGACTGGGACACAGATACGCAGTATTTT. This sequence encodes CASRWDWDTDTQYF.

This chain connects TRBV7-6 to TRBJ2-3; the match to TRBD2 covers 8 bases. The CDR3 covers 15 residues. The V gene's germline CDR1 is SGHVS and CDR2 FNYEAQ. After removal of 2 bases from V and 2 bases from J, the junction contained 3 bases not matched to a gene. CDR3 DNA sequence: TGTGCCAGCAGCTTACCTAGCGGGCACACAGATACGCAGTATTTT. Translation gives CASSLPSGHTDTQYF.

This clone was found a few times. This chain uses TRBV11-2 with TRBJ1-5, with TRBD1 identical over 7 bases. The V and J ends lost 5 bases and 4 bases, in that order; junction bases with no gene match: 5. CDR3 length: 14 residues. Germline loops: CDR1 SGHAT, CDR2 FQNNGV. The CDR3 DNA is TGTGCCAGCAGCCGACAGGGATATAATCAGCCCCAGCATTTT. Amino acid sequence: CASSRQGYNQPQHF. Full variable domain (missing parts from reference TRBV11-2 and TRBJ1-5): EAGVAQSPRYKIIEKRQSVAFWCNPISGHATLYWYQQILGQGPKLLIQFQNNGVVDDSQLPKDRFSAERLKGVDSTLKIQPAKLEDSAVYLCASSRQGYNQPQHFGDGTRLSIL.

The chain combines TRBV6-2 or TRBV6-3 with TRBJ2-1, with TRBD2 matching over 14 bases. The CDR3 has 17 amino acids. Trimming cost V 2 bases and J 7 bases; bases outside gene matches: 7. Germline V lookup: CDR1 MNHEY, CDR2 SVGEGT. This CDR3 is CASSYLYGTSGSNEQFF. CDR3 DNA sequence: TGTGCCAGCAGTTACCTTTACGGGACTAGCGGGAGTAATGAGCAGTTCTTC.

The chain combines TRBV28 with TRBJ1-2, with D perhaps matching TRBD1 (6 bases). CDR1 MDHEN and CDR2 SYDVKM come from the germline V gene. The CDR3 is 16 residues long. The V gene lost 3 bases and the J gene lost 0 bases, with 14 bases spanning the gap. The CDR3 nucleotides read TGTGCCAGCAGTTTTGGGGACAAGAGAGCTAACTATGGCTACACCTTC. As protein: CASSFGDKRANYGYTF.

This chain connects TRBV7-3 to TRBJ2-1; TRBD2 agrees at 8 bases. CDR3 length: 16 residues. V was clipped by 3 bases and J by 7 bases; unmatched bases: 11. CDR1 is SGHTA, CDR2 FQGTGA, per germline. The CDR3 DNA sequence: TGTGCCAGCAGCTTTTTTGAGCGGGGGCCAAGGAATGAGCAGTTCTTC. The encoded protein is CASSFFERGPRNEQFF.

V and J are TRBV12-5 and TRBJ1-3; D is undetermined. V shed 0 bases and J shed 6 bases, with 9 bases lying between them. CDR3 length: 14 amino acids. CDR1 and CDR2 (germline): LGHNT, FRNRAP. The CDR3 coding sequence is TGTGCTAGTGGTTTGGTCGGGATGCCAAACACCATATATTTT. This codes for CASGLVGMPNTIYF.

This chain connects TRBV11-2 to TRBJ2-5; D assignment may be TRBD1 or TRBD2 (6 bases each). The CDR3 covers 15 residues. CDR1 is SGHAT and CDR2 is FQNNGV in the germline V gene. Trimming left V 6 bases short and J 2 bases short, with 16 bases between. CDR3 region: CASRKIGGSQETQYF. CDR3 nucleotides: TGTGCCAGCAGGAAAATCGGGGGCAGTCAAGAGACCCAGTACTTC.

Here the CDR3 reads CAWSTGSWGDTQYF. The CDR3 coding sequence is TGTGCCTGGTCAACGGGGAGTTGGGGAGATACGCAGTATTTT. The chain joins TRBV30 to TRBJ2-3; D may be TRBD2 (5 bases). Trimming cost V 5 bases and J 5 bases, with 17 bases left between them. The V gene's germline CDR1 is GTSNPN and CDR2 SVGIG (reference sequence). This CDR3 has 14 amino acids.

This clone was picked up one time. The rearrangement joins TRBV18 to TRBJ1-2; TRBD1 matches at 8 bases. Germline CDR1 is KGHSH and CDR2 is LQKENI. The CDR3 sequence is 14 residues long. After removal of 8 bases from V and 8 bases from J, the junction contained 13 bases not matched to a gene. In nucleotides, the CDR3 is TGTGCCAGCCTAAGCCCGGACAGGGCCTCGGGCTACACCTTC. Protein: CASLSPDRASGYTF.

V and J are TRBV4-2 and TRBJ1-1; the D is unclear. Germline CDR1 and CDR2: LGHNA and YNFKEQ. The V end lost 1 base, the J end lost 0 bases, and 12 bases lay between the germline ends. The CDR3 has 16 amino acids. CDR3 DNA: TGTGCCAGCAGCCAAGTACGTGGTCCCGTGAACACTGAAGCTTTCTTT. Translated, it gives CASSQVRGPVNTEAFF.

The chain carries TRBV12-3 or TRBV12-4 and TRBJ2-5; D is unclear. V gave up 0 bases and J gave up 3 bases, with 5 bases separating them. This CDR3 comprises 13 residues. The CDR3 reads CASSLAGKETQYF. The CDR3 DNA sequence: TGTGCCAGCAGTTTAGCAGGGAAAGAGACCCAGTACTTC.

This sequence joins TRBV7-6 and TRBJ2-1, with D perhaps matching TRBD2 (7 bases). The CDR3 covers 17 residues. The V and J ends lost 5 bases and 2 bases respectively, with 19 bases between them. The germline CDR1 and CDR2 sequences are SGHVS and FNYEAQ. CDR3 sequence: CASSPWGAGVAYNEQFF. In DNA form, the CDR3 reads TGTGCCAGCAGCCCCTGGGGGGCGGGAGTTGCCTACAATGAGCAGTTCTTC.

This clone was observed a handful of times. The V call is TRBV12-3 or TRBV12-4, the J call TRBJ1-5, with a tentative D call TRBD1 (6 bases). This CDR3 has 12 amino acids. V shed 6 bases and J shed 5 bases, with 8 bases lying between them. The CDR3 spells CASSQGHQPQHF. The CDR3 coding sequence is TGTGCCAGCAGCCAGGGGCATCAGCCCCAGCATTTT.

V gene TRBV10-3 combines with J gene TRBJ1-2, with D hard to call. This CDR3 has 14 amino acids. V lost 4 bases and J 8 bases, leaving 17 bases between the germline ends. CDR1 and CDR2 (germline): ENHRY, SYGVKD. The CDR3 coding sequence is TGTGCCATCAGTGCCATCCGGGCCCGAGTAGGCTACACCTTC. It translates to CAISAIRARVGYTF.

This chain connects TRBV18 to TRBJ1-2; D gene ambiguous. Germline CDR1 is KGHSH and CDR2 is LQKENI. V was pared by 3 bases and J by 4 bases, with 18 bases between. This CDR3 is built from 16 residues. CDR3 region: CASSPAAQAGFYGYTF. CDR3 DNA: TGTGCCAGCTCACCCGCAGCCCAGGCGGGGTTCTATGGCTACACCTTC.

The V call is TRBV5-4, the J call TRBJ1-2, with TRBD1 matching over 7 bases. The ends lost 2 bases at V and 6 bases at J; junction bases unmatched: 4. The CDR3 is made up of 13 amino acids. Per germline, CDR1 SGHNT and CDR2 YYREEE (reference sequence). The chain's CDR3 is CASSLAGTDGYTF. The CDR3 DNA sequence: TGTGCCAGCAGCTTAGCCGGGACAGATGGCTACACCTTC.

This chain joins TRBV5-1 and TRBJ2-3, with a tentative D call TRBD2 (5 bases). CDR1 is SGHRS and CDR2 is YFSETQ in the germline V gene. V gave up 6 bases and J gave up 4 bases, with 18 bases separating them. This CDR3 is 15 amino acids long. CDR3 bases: TGCGCCAGCACGTTCTTCGGCGAGGAGGCAGATACGCAGTATTTT. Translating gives CASTFFGEEADTQYF.

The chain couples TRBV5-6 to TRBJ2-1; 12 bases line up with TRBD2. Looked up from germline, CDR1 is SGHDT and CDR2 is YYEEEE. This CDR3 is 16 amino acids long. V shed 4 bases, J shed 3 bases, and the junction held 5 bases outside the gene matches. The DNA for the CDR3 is TGTGCCAGCAGCCTTTGGACTAGCGGGAACTACAATGAGCAGTTCTTC. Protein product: CASSLWTSGNYNEQFF. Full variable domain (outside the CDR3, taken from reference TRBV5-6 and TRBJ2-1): DAGVTQSPTHLIKTRGQQVTLRCSPKSGHDTVSWYQQALGQGPQFIFQYYEEEERQRGNFPDRFSGHQFPNYSSELNVNALLLGDSALYLCASSLWTSGNYNEQFFGPGTRLTVL.

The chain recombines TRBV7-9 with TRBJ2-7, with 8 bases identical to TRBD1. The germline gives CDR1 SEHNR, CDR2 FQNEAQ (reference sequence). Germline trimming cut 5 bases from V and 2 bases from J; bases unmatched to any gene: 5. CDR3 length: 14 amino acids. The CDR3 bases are TGTGCCAGCAGCCCCACGACAGGGGCCTACGAGCAGTACTTC. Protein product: CASSPTTGAYEQYF.